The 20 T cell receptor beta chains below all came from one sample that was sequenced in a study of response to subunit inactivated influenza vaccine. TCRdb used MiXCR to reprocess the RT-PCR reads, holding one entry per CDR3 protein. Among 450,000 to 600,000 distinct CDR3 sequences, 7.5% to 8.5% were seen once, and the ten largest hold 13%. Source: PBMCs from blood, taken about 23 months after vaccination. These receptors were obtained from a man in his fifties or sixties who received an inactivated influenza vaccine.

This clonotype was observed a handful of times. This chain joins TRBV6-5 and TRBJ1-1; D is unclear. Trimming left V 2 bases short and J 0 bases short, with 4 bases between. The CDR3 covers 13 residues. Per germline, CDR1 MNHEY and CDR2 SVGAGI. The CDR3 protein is CASSYEVNTEAFF. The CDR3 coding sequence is TGTGCCAGCAGTTACGAGGTGAACACTGAAGCTTTCTTT.

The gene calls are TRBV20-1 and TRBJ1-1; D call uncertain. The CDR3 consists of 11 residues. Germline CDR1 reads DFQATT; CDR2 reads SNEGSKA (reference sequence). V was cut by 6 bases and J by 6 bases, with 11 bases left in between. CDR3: CSALDPPEAFF. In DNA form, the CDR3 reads TGCAGTGCGCTGGACCCCCCTGAAGCTTTCTTT.

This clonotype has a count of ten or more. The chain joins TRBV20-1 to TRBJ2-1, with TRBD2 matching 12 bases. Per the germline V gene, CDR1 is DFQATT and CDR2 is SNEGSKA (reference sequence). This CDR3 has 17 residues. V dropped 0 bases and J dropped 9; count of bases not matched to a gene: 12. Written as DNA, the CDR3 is TGCAGTGCTAGAGATGCGCAGTGGCTAGCGGGAGGGATTGAGCAGTTCTTC. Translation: CSARDAQWLAGGIEQFF.

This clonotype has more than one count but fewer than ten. CDR3 nucleotide sequence: TGCAGTGCTACAAAAGGAAGACGGTTTTTCCAGCGGGGGGACTACAATGAGCAGTTCTTC. This gives the protein CSATKGRRFFQRGDYNEQFF. The chain carries TRBV20-1 and TRBJ2-1; 9 bases line up with TRBD2. The CDR3 spans 20 residues. V shed 4 bases, J shed 3 bases, and the junction held 22 bases outside the gene matches. The germline CDR1 and CDR2 sequences are DFQATT and SNEGSKA (reference sequence).

The DNA for the CDR3 is TGCAGCGTTGAACCCCTAGCGGGAGCAGAGACCCAGTACTTC. Translated, it gives CSVEPLAGAETQYF. The J gene is TRBJ2-5, the V gene TRBV29-1; 10 positions agree with TRBD2. Unmatched junction bases numbered 4, after V lost 2 bases and J lost 4 bases. Germline lookup yields CDR1 SQVTM and CDR2 ANQGSEA. The CDR3 totals 14 residues.

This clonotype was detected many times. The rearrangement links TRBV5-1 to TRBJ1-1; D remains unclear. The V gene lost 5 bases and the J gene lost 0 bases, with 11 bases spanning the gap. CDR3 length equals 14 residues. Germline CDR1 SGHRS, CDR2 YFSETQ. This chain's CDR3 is CASRRTGMNTEAFF. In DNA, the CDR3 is TGCGCCAGCAGGAGGACGGGGATGAACACTGAAGCTTTCTTT.

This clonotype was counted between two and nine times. In nucleotides, the CDR3 is TGTGCCAGCAGTGAAGTCGGGGGGTACAATGAGCAGTTCTTC. It is translated as CASSEVGGYNEQFF. The chain has TRBV25-1 and TRBJ2-1; 7 positions agree with TRBD2. V trimming: 2 bases; J trimming: 4 bases; junction bases outside the gene matches: 2. This CDR3 has 14 amino acids. The V gene's germline CDR1 is MGHDK and CDR2 SYGVNS.

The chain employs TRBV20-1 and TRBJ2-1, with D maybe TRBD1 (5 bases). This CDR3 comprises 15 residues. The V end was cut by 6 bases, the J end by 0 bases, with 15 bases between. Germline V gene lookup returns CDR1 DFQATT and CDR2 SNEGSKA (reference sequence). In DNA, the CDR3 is TGCAGTGCCCATACTGGTCAGGGCTCCTACAATGAGCAGTTCTTC. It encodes CSAHTGQGSYNEQFF.

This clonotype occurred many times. The CDR3 here is CASSSSYRAGELFF. The CDR3 DNA reads as TGTGCCAGCTCATCGAGTTACAGGGCCGGGGAGCTGTTTTTT. The chain couples TRBV18 to TRBJ2-2; possible D gene TRBD1, 6 bases. In germline, CDR1 is KGHSH, CDR2 LQKENI. Trimming left V 5 bases short and J 6 bases short, with 13 bases between. The CDR3 is 14 residues long.

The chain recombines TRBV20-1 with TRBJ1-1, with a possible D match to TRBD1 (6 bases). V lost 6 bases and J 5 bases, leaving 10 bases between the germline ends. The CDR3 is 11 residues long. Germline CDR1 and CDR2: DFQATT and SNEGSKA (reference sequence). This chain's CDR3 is CSATGLTEAFF. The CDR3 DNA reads TGCAGTGCAACAGGGCTAACTGAAGCTTTCTTT.

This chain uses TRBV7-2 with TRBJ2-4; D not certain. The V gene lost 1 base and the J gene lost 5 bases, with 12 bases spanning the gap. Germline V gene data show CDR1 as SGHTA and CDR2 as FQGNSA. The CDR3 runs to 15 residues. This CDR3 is CASSLVPVAENIQYF. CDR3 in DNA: TGTGCCAGCAGCTTAGTCCCTGTAGCAGAAAACATTCAGTACTTC.

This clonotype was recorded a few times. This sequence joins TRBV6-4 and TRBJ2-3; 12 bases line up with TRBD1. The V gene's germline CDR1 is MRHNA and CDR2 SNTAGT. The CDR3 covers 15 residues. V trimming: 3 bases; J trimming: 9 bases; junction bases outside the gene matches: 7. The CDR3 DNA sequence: TGTGCCAGCAGTGAATTAGGGACAGGGGGCGCCACGCAGTATTTT. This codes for CASSELGTGGATQYF.

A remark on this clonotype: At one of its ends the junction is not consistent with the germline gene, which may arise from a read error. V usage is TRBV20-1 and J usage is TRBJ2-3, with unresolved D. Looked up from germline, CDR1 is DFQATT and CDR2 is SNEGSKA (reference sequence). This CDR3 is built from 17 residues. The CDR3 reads CCARQARHTLSTDTQYF. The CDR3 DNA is TGCTGTGCTAGGCAGGCCCGGCATACTCTTAGCACAGATACGCAGTATTTT.

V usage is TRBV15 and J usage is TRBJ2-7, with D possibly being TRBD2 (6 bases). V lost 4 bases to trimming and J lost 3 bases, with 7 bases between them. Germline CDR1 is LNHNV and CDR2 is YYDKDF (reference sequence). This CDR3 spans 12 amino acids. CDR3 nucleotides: TGTGCCACCAGCACGGACTACTACGAGCAGTACTTC. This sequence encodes CATSTDYYEQYF.

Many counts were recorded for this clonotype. The CDR3 region is CASSQDPLETQYF. DNA for the CDR3: TGCGCCAGCAGCCAAGACCCCCTGGAGACCCAGTACTTC. V usage is TRBV4-3 and J usage is TRBJ2-5; unclear D gene. Trimming removed 0 bases from V and 5 bases from J, with 7 bases in between. The germline V gene has CDR1 LGHNA and CDR2 YSLEER. The CDR3 loop spans 13 amino acids.

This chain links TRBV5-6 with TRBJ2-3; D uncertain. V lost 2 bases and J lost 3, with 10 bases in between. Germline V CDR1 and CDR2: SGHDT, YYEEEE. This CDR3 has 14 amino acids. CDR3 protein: CASSFPSGTDTQYF. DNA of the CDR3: TGTGCCAGCAGCTTTCCGTCCGGAACAGATACGCAGTATTTT.

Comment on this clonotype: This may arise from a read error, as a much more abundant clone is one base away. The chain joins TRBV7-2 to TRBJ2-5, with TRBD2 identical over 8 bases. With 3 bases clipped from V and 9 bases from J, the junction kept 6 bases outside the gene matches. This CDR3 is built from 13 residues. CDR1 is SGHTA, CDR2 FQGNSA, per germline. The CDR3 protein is CASSLGLDCAQYF. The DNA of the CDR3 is TGTGCCAGCAGCTTGGGACTAGATTGTGCCCAGTACTTC.

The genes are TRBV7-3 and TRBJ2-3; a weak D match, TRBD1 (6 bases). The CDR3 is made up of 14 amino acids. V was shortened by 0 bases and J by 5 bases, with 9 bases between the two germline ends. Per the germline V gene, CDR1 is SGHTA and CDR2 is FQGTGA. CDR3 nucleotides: TGTGCCAGCAGCTTAACGGGGGCCGGAGATACGCAGTATTTT. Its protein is CASSLTGAGDTQYF.

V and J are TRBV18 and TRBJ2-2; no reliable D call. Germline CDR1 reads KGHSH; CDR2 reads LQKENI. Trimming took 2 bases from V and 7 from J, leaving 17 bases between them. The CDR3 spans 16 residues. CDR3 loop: CASSPVTEVYNGELFF. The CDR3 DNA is TGTGCCAGCTCACCAGTAACAGAAGTGTACAACGGGGAGCTGTTTTTT.

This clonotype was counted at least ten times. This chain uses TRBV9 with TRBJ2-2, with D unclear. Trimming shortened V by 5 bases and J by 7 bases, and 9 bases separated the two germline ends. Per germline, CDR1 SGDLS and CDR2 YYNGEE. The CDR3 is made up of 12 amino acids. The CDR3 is CASRHESGELFF. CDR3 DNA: TGTGCCAGCAGACACGAGAGCGGGGAGCTGTTTTTT. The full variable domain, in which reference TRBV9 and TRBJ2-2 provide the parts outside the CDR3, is DSGVTQTPKHLITATGQRVTLRCSPRSGDLSVYWYQQSLDQGLQFLIQYYNGEERAKGNILERFSAQQFPDLHSELNLSSLELGDSALYFCASRHESGELFFGEGSRLTVL.